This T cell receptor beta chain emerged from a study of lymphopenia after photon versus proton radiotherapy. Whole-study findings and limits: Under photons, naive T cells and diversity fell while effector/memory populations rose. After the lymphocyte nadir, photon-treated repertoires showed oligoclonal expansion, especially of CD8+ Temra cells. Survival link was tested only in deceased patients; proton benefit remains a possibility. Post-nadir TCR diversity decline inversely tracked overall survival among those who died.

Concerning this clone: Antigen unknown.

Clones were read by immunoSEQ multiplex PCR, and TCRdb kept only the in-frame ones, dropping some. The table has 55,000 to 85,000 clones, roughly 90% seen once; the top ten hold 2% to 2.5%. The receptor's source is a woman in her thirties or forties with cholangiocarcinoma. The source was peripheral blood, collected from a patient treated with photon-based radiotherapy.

The CDR3 here is CSAYYRGLRGRVAMHEKLFF. As DNA, the CDR3 is TGCAGCGCATACTATCGAGGGTTGAGGGGGCGAGTCGCGATGCATGAAAAACTGTTTTTT. The chain uses TRBV29-1 and TRBJ1-4; 7 nucleotides match TRBD1. The CDR3 is 20 residues long. Unmatched junction bases numbered 29, after V lost 7 bases and J lost 6 bases. CDR1 is SQVTM and CDR2 is ANQGSEA in the germline V gene.